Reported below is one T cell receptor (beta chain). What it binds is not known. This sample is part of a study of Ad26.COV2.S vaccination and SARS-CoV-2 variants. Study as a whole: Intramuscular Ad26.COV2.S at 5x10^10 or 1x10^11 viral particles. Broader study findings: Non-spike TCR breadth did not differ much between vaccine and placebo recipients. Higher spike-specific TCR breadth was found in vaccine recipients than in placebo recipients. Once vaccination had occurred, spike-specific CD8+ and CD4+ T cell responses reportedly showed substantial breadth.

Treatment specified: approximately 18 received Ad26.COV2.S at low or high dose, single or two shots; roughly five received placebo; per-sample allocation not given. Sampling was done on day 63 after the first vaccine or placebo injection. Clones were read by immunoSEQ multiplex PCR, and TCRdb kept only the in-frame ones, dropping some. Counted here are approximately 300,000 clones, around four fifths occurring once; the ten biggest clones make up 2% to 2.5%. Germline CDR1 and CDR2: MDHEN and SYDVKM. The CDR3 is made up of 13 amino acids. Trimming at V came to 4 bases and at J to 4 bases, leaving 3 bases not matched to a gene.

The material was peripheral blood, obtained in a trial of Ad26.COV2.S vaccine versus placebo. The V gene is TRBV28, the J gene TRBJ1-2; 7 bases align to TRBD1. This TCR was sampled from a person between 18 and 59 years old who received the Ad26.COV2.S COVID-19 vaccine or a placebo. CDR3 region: CASSSGTVYGYTF. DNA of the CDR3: TGTGCCAGCAGTTCCGGGACAGTCTATGGCTACACCTTC.